This T cell receptor beta chain is from a study of T cells in Graves' hyperthyroidism and ophthalmopathy. RNA transcripts served as the template for amplifying TCR beta CDR3 regions. The TCR CDR3 was amplified in a first-round RT-PCR using the HTBI primer set. In TCRdb, the multiplex PCR reads were re-called with MiXCR into one record per CDR3 protein. The table includes some 770,000 distinct CDR3 sequences, roughly 15% detected once. This clonotype was seen ten or more times. Specimen: blood. This sequence was found in a man between 18 and 35 years old with Graves' hyperthyroidism.

This CDR3 is CASSPTGGSPGTQYF. The CDR3 coding sequence is TGTGCCAGCAGCCCTACCGGGGGGAGCCCAGGGACCCAGTACTTC. This chain joins TRBV6-1 and TRBJ2-5; TRBD2 agrees at 7 bases. Germline lookup yields CDR1 MNHNS and CDR2 SASEGT. This CDR3 contains 15 residues. After removal of 6 bases from V and 7 bases from J, the junction contained 14 bases not matched to a gene.